What follows is one TCR beta chain and its context. TCRdb's table, derived via immunoSEQ multiplex PCR, lists solely in-frame clones and lacks some. The sample contains more than 65,000 clones, 85% to 90% of which appear only once. This sample was included in a study of OX40 agonist ivuxolimab in advanced cancers. Looking at the study overall: The patients received ivuxolimab by intravenous route every 2 weeks at 0.01 to 10 mg/kg.

The CDR3 sequence is 15 residues long. Losses at the gene ends were 4 bases for V and 2 bases for J; bases not matched to a gene: 7. Germline values: CDR1 MNHEY, CDR2 SVGAGI. The V gene is TRBV6-5, the J gene TRBJ2-7; TRBD2 agrees at 8 bases. The input for sequencing was CD4+ or CD8+ T cells sorted from blood, taken in a trial of the OX40 agonist ivuxolimab. This clonotype originated in an adult with an advanced solid tumor such as melanoma, head and neck, liver or kidney cancer. The CDR3 sequence is CASSSREDGTYEQYF. The CDR3, as DNA: TGTGCCAGCAGTTCGCGGGAGGATGGAACCTACGAGCAGTACTTC.